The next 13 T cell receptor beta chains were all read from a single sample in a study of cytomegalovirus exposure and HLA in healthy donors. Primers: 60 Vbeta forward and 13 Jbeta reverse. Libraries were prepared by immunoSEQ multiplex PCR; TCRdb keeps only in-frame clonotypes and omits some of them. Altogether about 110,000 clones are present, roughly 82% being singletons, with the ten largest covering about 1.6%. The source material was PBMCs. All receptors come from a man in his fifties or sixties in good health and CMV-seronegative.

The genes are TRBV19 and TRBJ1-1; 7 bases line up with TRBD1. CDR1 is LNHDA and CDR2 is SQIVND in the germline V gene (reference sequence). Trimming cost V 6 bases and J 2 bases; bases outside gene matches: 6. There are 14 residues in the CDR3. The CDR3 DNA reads TGTGCCAGTAGCCCAGGGGGTTTCAACACTGAAGCTTTCTTT. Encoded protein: CASSPGGFNTEAFF.

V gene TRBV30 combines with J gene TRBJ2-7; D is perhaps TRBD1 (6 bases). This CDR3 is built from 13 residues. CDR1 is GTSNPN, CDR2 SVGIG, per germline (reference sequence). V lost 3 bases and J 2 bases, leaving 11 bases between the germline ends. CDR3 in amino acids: CAWRSTGTYEQYF. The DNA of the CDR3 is TGTGCCTGGAGGAGCACAGGGACCTACGAGCAGTACTTC.

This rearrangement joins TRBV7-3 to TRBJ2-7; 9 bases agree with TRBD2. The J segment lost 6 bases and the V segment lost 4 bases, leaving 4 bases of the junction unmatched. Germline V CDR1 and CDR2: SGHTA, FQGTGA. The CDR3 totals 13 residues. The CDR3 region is CASSSSGEVEQYF. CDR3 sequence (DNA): TGTGCCAGCAGCTCTAGCGGGGAAGTCGAGCAGTACTTC.

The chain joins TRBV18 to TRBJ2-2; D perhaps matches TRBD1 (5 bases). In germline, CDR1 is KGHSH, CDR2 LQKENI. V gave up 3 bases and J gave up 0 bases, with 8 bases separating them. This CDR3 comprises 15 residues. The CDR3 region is CASSPQGSNTGELFF. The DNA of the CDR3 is TGTGCCAGCTCACCGCAGGGCTCGAACACCGGGGAGCTGTTTTTT.

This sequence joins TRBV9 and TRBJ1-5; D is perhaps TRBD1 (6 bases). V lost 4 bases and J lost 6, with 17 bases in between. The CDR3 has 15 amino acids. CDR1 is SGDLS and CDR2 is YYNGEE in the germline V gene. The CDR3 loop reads CASSSTPGAGQPQHF. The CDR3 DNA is TGTGCCAGCAGCTCAACCCCAGGGGCAGGTCAGCCCCAGCATTTT.

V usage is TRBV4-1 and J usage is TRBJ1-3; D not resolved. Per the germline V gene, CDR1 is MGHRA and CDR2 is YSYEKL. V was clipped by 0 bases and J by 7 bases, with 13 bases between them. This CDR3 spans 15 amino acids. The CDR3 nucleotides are TGCGCCAGCAGCCAAGAGTATCGTAGTATCAACACCATATATTTT. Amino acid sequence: CASSQEYRSINTIYF.

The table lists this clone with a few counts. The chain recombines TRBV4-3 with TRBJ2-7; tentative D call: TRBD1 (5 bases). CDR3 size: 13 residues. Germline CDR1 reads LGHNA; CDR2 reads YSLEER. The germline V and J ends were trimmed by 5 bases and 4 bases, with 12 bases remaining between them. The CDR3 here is CASSSGQGYEQYF. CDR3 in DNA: TGCGCCAGCAGCTCAGGACAAGGATACGAGCAGTACTTC.

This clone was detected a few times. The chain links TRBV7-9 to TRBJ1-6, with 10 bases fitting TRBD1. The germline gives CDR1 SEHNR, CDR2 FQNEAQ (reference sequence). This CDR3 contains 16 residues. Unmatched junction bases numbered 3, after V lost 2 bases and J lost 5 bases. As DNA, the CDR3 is TGTGCCAGCAGCTTAAGGGACAGGGGTCATAATTCACCCCTCCACTTT. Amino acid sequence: CASSLRDRGHNSPLHF.

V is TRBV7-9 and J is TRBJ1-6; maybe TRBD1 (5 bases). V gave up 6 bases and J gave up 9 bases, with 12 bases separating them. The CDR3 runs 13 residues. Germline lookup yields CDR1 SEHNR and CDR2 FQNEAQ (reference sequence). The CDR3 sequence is CASSPNGGSPLHF. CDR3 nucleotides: TGTGCCAGCAGTCCTAACGGGGGTTCACCCCTCCACTTT.

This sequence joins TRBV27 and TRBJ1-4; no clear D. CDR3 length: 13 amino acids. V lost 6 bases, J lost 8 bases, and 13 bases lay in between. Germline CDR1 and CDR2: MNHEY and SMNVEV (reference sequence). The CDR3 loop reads CASRGPNREKLFF. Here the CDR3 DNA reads TGTGCCAGCAGGGGCCCGAATCGGGAAAAACTGTTTTTT.

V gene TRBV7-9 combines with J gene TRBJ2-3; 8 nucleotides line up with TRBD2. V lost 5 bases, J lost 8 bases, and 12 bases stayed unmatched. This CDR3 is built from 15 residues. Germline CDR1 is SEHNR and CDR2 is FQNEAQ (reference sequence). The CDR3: CASSPQTGGPTTQYF. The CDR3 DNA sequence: TGTGCCAGCAGCCCCCAGACGGGGGGGCCCACTACGCAGTATTTT.

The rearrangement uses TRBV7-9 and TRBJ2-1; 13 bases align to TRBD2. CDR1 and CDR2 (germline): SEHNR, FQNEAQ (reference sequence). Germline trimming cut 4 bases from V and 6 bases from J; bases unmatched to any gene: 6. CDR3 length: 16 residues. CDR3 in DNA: TGTGCCAGCAGCTCTACTAGCGGGGGGGCGTCCAATGAGCAGTTCTTC. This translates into CASSSTSGGASNEQFF.

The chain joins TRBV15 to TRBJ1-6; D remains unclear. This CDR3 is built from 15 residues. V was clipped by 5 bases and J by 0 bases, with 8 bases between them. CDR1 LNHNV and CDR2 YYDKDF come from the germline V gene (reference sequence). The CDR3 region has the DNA TGTGCCACCAGCGGGCTGAGCTCCTATAATTCACCCCTCCACTTT. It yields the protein CATSGLSSYNSPLHF.